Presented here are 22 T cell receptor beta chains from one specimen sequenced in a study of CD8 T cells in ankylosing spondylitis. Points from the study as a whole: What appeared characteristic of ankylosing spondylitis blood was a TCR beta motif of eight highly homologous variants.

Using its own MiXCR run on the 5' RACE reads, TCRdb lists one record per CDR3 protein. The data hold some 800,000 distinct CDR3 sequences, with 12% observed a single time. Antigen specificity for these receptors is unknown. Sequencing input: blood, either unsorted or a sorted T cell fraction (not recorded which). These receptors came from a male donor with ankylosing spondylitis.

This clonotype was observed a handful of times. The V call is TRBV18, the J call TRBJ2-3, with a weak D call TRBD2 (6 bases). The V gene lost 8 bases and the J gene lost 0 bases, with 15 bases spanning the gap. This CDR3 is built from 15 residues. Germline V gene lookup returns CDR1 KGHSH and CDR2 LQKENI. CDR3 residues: CASIQRAASTDTQYF. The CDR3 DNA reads TGTGCCAGCATACAGCGGGCAGCTAGCACAGATACGCAGTATTTT.

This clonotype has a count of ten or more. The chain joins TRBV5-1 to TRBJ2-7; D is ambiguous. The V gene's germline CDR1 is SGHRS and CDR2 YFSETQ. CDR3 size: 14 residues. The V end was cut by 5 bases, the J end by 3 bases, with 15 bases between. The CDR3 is CASRTDIYDYEQYF. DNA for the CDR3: TGCGCCAGCAGGACCGACATCTACGACTACGAGCAGTACTTC.

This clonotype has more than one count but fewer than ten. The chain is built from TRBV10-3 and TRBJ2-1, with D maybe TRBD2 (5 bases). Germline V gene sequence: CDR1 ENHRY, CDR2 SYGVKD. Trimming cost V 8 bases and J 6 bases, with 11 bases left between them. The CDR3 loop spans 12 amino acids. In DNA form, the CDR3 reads TGTGCCATCCGTGCGGGCGGCAATGAGCAGTTCTTC. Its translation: CAIRAGGNEQFF.

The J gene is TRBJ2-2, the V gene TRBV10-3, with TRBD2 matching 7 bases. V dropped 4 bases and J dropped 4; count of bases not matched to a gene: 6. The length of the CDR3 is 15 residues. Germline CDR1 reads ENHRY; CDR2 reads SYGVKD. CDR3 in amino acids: CAISASGIVTGELFF. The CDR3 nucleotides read TGTGCCATCAGTGCAAGCGGGATAGTCACCGGGGAGCTGTTTTTT.

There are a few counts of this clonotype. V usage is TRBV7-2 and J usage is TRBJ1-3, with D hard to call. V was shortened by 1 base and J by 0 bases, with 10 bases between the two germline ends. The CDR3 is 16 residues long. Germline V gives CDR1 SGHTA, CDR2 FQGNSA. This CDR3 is CASSLVQSGSGNTIYF. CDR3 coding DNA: TGTGCCAGCAGCTTAGTACAGTCAGGCTCTGGAAACACCATATATTTT.

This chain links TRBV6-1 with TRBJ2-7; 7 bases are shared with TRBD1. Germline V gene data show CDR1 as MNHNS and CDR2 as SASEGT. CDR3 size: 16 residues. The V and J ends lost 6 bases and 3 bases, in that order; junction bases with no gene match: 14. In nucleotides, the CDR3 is TGTGCCAGCAGACCCCTAAGCAGGGGGAGTGACTACGAGCAGTACTTC. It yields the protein CASRPLSRGSDYEQYF.

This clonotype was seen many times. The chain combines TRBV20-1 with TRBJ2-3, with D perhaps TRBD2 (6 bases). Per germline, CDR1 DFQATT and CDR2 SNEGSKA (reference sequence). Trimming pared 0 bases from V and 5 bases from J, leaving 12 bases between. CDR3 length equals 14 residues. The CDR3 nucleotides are TGCAGTGCTAGAGATCAGAGGAGGGGAGATACGCAGTATTTT. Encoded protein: CSARDQRRGDTQYF.

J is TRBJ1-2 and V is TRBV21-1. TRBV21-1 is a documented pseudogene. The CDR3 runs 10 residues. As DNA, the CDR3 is TGTGCCAGCAGTATCTATGGCTACACCTTC. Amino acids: CASSIYGYTF.

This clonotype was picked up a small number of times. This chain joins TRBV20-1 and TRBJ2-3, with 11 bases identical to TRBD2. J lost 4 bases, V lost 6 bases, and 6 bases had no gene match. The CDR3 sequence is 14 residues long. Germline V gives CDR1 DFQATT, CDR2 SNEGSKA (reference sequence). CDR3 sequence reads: CSAIIAGGADTQYF. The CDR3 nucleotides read TGCAGTGCCATTATAGCGGGAGGGGCAGATACGCAGTATTTT.

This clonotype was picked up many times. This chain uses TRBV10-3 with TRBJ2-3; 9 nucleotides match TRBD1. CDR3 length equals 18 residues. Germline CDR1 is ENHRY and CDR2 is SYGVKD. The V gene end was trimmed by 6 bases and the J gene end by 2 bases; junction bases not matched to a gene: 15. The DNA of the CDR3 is TGTGCCATCAGACCGGGACAGGGTACATCCACTTACACAGATACGCAGTATTTT. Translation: CAIRPGQGTSTYTDTQYF.

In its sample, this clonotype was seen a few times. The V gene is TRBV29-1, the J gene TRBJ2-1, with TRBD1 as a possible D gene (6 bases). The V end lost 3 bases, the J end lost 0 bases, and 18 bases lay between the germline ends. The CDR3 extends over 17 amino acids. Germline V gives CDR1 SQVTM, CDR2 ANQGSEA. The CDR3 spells CSVDTRTTGRSYNEQFF. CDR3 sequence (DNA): TGCAGCGTTGACACCCGAACGACAGGCCGCTCCTACAATGAGCAGTTCTTC.

CDR3 bases: TGTGCCAGCAGCCGGGGGGGGCCGAACAATCAGCCCCAGCATTTT. It encodes CASSRGGPNNQPQHF. This sequence joins TRBV7-2 and TRBJ1-5, with D possibly matching TRBD1 (6 bases). This CDR3 region has 15 residues. Germline-derived CDR1 and CDR2 are SGHTA and FQGNSA. Trimming cost V 5 bases and J 3 bases, with 14 bases left between them.

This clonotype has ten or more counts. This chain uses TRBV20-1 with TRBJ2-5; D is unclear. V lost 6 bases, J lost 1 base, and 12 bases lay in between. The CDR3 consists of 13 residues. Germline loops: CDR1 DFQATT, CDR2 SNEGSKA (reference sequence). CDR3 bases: TGCAGTGCCGACGAGAGGAGCCAAGAGACCCAGTACTTC. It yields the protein CSADERSQETQYF.

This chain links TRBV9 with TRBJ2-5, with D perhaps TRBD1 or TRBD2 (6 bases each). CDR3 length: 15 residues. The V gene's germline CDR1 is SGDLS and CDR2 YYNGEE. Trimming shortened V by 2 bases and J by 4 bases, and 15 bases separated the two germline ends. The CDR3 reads CASSVSVGGVETQYF. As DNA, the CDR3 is TGTGCCAGCAGCGTTTCGGTGGGGGGCGTAGAGACCCAGTACTTC.

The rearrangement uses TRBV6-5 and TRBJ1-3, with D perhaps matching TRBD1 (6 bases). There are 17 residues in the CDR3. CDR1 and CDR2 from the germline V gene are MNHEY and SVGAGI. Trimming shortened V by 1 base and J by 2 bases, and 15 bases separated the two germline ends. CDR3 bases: TGTGCCAGCAGTTACTATGCAACAGGGTTAGCTGGAAACACCATATATTTT. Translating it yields CASSYYATGLAGNTIYF.

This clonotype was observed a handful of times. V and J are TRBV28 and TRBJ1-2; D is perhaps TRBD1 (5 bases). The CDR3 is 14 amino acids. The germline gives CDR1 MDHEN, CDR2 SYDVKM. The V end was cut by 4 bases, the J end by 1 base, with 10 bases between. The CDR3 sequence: CASSYQGYNYGYTF. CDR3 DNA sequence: TGTGCCAGCAGTTACCAGGGTTATAACTATGGCTACACCTTC.

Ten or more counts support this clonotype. The CDR3 loop is CSAGQLHYEQYF. In DNA form, the CDR3 reads TGCAGCGCCGGACAGTTACACTACGAGCAGTACTTC. This sequence joins TRBV29-1 and TRBJ2-7; TRBD1 is a possible D gene (6 bases). The CDR3 sequence is 12 residues long. Germline CDR1 and CDR2: SQVTM and ANQGSEA. V was shortened by 7 bases and J by 3 bases, with 13 bases between the two germline ends.

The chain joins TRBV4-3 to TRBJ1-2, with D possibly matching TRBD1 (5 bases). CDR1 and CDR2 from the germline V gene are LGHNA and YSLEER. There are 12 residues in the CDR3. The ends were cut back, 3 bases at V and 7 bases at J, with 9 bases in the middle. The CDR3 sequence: CASSHRDGGYTF. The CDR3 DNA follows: TGCGCCAGCAGCCACCGGGACGGTGGCTACACCTTC.

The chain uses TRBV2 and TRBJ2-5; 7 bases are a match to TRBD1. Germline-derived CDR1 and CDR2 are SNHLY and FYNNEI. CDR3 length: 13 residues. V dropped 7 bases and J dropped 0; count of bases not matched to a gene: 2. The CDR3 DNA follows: TGTGCCAGCATTGGACAGGACCAAGAGACCCAGTACTTC. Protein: CASIGQDQETQYF.

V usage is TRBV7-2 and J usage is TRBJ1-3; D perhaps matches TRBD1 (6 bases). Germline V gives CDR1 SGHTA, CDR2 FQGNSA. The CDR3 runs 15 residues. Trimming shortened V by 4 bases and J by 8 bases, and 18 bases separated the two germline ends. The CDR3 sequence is CASSSRTAGEDTIYF. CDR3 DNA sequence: TGTGCCAGCAGCTCTAGGACAGCGGGGGAGGACACCATATATTTT.

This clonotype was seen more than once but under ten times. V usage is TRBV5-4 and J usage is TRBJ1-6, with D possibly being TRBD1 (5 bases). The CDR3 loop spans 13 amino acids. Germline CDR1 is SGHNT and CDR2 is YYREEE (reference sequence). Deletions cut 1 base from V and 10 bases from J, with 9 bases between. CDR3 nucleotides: TGTGCCAGCAGCTTGAACCGACAGTCACCCCTCCACTTT. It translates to CASSLNRQSPLHF.

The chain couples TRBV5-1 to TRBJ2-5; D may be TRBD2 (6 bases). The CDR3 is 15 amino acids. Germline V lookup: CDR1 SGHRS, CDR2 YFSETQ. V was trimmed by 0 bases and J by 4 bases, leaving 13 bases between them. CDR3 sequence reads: CASSLGLRGGETQYF. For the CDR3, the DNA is TGCGCCAGCAGCTTGGGCTTGAGGGGAGGAGAGACCCAGTACTTC.